The clone carrying this T cell receptor beta chain was seen more than once but under ten times. The sample belongs to a study of control samples from healthy donors and cancer patients. Assay used: immunoSEQ multiplex PCR; TCRdb lists only in-frame clones, some missing. The data show over 100,000 clones, with roughly 88% seen just once and more than 2.5% held by the top ten. Trimming removed 4 bases from V and 0 bases from J, with 14 bases in between. CDR3 size: 17 residues. Germline V CDR1 and CDR2: SGDLS, YYNGEE. The sequence derives from a man in his fifties in good health. V is TRBV9 and J is TRBJ1-6; TRBD1 might be the D (5 bases). Sample: blood. CDR3 protein: CASSFAGTSSYNSPLHF. The CDR3 DNA sequence: TGTGCCAGCAGCTTTGCAGGGACTAGCTCCTATAATTCACCCCTCCACTTT.